This T cell receptor beta chain was obtained from a study of cytomegalovirus exposure and HLA in healthy donors. Assay used: immunoSEQ multiplex PCR; TCRdb lists only in-frame clones, some missing. The sample has 90,000 to 130,000 clones, around 89% seen once. The CDR3 covers 14 residues. V was shortened by 5 bases and J by 7 bases, with 14 bases between the two germline ends. Germline V gives CDR1 MDHEN, CDR2 SYDVKM. The sequencing sample was made of PBMCs. This TCR derives from a woman younger than 45 in good health and CMV-seropositive. V usage is TRBV28 and J usage is TRBJ2-2; tentative D call: TRBD2 (6 bases). The CDR3 sequence is CASSQWRERGELFF. The DNA of the CDR3 is TGTGCCAGCAGTCAATGGCGGGAACGCGGGGAGCTGTTTTTT.